Listed below are T cell receptor beta chains from one sample, sequenced in a study of cytomegalovirus exposure and HLA in healthy donors. TCRdb keeps only in-frame clones here, not all; method: immunoSEQ multiplex PCR. The top ten clones hold over 4% of a sample with roughly 150,000 clones, 80% to 85% of them seen once. Sequencing was carried out using PBMCs. Receptors were obtained from a man in his forties or fifties in good health and CMV-seropositive. Both conserved end residues are part of each CDR3. Each record gives: J gene, D gene, clone size, V gene, CDR3 DNA, CDR3 protein. A D gene is named only where the DNA matches it firmly. Clone sizes are given selectively: once, few, many, or a class where the clone is expanded.

TRBJ1-1	TRBD1	NA	TRBV9	TGTGCCAGCAGCGCGCAAACAGGGGGGAACACTGAAGCTTTCTTT	CASSAQTGGNTEAFF
TRBJ2-7	TRBD2	NA	TRBV6-6	TGTGCCAGCAGCTACACTAGCGGGGTGAGCTCCTACGAGCAGTACTTC	CASSYTSGVSSYEQYF
TRBJ2-7	NA	NA	TRBV7-9	TGTGCCAGCAGCGACCCGTTAGCGACCTCCTACGAGCAGTACTTC	CASSDPLATSYEQYF
TRBJ2-5	NA	NA	TRBV6-6	TGTGCCAGCAGACCCCATCACCGCGGGGATGGGGAGACCCAGTACTTC	CASRPHHRGDGETQYF
TRBJ2-4	NA	NA	TRBV21-1	TGTGCCAGCAGAGAGGGGGCAGGGCGATATGGGGTTGCCAAAAACATTCAGTACTTC	CASREGAGRYGVAKNIQYF
TRBJ2-2	NA	NA	TRBV10-2	TGCGCCAGCAGTGAAAGGAGTACCGGGGAGCTGTTTTTT	CASSERSTGELFF
TRBJ2-5	TRBD2	NA	TRBV27	TGTGCCAGCAGTCTAGGACTAGCGGCCTACCAAGAGACCCAGTACTTC	CASSLGLAAYQETQYF
TRBJ2-7	TRBD1	NA	TRBV5-1	TGCGCCAGCAGCTTAGGACAGGTCAGCTCCTACGAGCAGTACTTC	CASSLGQVSSYEQYF
TRBJ2-2	NA	once	TRBV21-1	TGTGCCAGCAGCAAATCCGGTGACTCAAACACCGGGGAGCTGTTTTTT	CASSKSGDSNTGELFF
TRBJ2-1	TRBD2	NA	TRBV7-9	TGTGCCAGCAGCGCGGGACTAGCGGGAGGGCCATCCTACAATGAGCAGTTCTTC	CASSAGLAGGPSYNEQFF
TRBJ1-5	TRBD1	NA	TRBV9	TGTGCCAGCAGCGTAGCTCCGGACAGGGATCAGCCCCAGCATTTT	CASSVAPDRDQPQHF
TRBJ2-3	NA	NA	TRBV5-4	TGTGCCAGCAGCCCTCGGGACGGGGGTATAGATACGCAGTATTTT	CASSPRDGGIDTQYF
TRBJ2-1	TRBD2	NA	TRBV6-1	TGTGCCAGCAGTGAAGGACTAGCGGGAGACAATGAGCAGTTCTTC	CASSEGLAGDNEQFF
TRBJ1-2	NA	NA	TRBV27	TGTGCCAGCAGTTCTCTGAACAGGGCAACTAACTATGGCTACACCTTC	CASSSLNRATNYGYTF
TRBJ2-2	TRBD1	NA	TRBV7-9	TGTGCCAGCAGCTTAGGGGACATGAGACAGGGTGCCGGGGAGCTGTTTTTT	CASSLGDMRQGAGELFF
TRBJ1-1	NA	once	TRBV27	TGTGCCAGCAGTTTTGAGGGGAACACTGAAGCTTTCTTT	CASSFEGNTEAFF
TRBJ2-3	NA	NA	TRBV4-1	TGCGCCAGCAGCCAAGGGGGGGGCAGGGGAAGCACAGATACGCAGTATTTT	CASSQGGGRGSTDTQYF
TRBJ2-7	NA	NA	TRBV5-1	TGCGCCAGCAGCCTCCTAACGTCTAAGGGGGAGGGCGTCTACGAGCAGTACTTC	CASSLLTSKGEGVYEQYF
TRBJ2-1	NA	NA	TRBV7-6	TGTGCCAGCAGCCGAAGGGAGAGGCACAATGAGCAGTTCTTC	CASSRRERHNEQFF
TRBJ2-7	NA	NA	TRBV7-2	TGTGCCAGCAGCTTGTCCTTTTTCGAGCAGTACTTC	CASSLSFFEQYF
TRBJ1-1	NA	NA	TRBV5-4	TGTGCCAGCAGCCTGCGTTCCAGCAGAGGGAATGAAGCTTTCTTT	CASSLRSSRGNEAFF
TRBJ2-1	TRBD2	NA	TRBV9	TGTGCCAGCAGCGCCGTAGTACTAGCGGGGGGTAATGAGCAGTTCTTC	CASSAVVLAGGNEQFF
TRBJ2-7	TRBD1	few	TRBV5-4	TGTGCCAGCAGCCTAACCGGGACAGGGGGCTACGAGCAGTACTTC	CASSLTGTGGYEQYF
TRBJ2-5	TRBD2	NA	TRBV28	TGTGCCAGCAGTCTAACCGGACTAGCGGGAGTACGAGAGACCCAGTACTTC	CASSLTGLAGVRETQYF
TRBJ2-1	NA	NA	TRBV19	TGTGCCAGTAGTATAGGGGGCAGCCATGAGCAGTTCTTC	CASSIGGSHEQFF
TRBJ2-2	TRBD2	NA	TRBV9	TGTGCCAGCAGTGGGGGGGGTCAAAGACCCGGGGAGCTGTTTTTT	CASSGGGQRPGELFF
TRBJ1-4	TRBD1	NA	TRBV19	TGTGCCAGTAGTAAAACCGGAACAGGGGGCGAAAAACTGTTTTTT	CASSKTGTGGEKLFF
TRBJ2-7	NA	NA	TRBV9	TGTGCCAGCAGCGTATCCACCCCGGGTTACGAGCAGTACTTC	CASSVSTPGYEQYF
TRBJ2-7	NA	NA	TRBV11-2	TGTGCCAGCAGCTCATCCAACCGACGGGGGACCTACGAGCAGTACTTC	CASSSSNRRGTYEQYF
TRBJ2-2	NA	NA	TRBV5-6	TGTGCCAGCAGCTCCAAGGGGATTGGGAGGGAGCTGTTTTTT	CASSSKGIGRELFF
TRBJ2-1	TRBD2	NA	TRBV9	TGTGCCAGCAGCCCGAGACTAGCGGGCATCGACAATGAGCAGTTCTTC	CASSPRLAGIDNEQFF
TRBJ2-5	TRBD1	NA	TRBV19	TGTGCCAGTTCGGACAGGGGCGAGACCCAGTACTTC	CASSDRGETQYF
TRBJ1-5	TRBD1	NA	TRBV18	TGTGCCAGCTCAGCTGCAGGGGGCTCAGGCAATCAGCCCCAGCATTTT	CASSAAGGSGNQPQHF
TRBJ2-7	TRBD2	NA	TRBV7-9	TGTGCCAGCAGTCTGACTAGCGGGACAACCTACGAGCAGTACTTC	CASSLTSGTTYEQYF
TRBJ1-1	NA	NA	TRBV14	TGTGCCAGCAGGCACCGGGACACCTTTGAAGCTTTCTTT	CASRHRDTFEAFF
TRBJ1-1	NA	NA	TRBV29-1	TGCAGCGTTGGGGGGAGGGCTGAAGCTTTCTTT	CSVGGRAEAFF
TRBJ1-2	TRBD1	once	TRBV10-3	TGTGCCATCAGTGAGATTGCAGGGGGCCTCTCTAACTATGGCTACACCTTC	CAISEIAGGLSNYGYTF
TRBJ1-3	NA	NA	TRBV5-4	TGTGCCAGCAGCTTGGCGGTCAACTCTGGAAACACCATATATTTT	CASSLAVNSGNTIYF
TRBJ2-7	NA	once	TRBV6-1	TGTGCCAGCAGAAACGGAGTGCTCTACGAGCAGTACTTC	CASRNGVLYEQYF
TRBJ1-4	NA	NA	TRBV9	TGTGCCAGCAACCGGGGGTTCGACGAAAAACTGTTTTTT	CASNRGFDEKLFF
TRBJ1-2	TRBD1	NA	TRBV7-2	TGTGCCAGCAGCTTACCACAGGGGGCGGGTGGCTACACCTTC	CASSLPQGAGGYTF
TRBJ1-5	NA	NA	TRBV11-3	TGTGCCAGCAGCGCCAGGGACTGGGATCAGCCCCAGCATTTT	CASSARDWDQPQHF
TRBJ1-5	TRBD1	NA	TRBV15	TGTGCCACCAGTAGGGACAGGGGAAATCAGCCCCAGCATTTT	CATSRDRGNQPQHF
TRBJ1-6	NA	NA	TRBV11-2	TGTGCCAGCAGCTCGGCGGGACCGAGGGTTTCACCCCTCCACTTT	CASSSAGPRVSPLHF